This T cell receptor (beta chain) stems from a study of blood T cells in healthy people across ages (dated by TCRdb to the mid-2010s). For the wider study: In model experiments, template switching captured roughly one uniquely barcoded TCR beta cDNA molecule for every two T cells. To track age-related changes in TCR beta repertoire diversity, the study relied on deep sequencing normalized with unique cDNA molecular identifiers. The donors were divided into four age groups: young (average around 17 years), middle-aged (around 37), aged (62) and long-lived (more than 75). Donors of different ages were randomly distributed across sequencing lanes to avoid experimental bias. Using the same blood draw, the study looked at two additional independent replicas of 1 million unique cDNA reads for two donors, one aged 18 to 29 and the other aged 80 or older.

What the work shows at the level of the full study, not this receptor alone: Observed TCR beta diversity correlated strongly with the percentage of naive T cells measured by flow cytometry. Estimates of total diversity from one million sequenced T cells were regarded as lower bounds and underestimates. Compared with the aged group, more naive CD4+ T cells, fewer expanded clones and increased TCR diversity were shown by the long-lived group, suggesting age selection. As age increased, observed TCR beta diversity per million T cells dropped in a roughly linear way, and a significant reduction was already evident by age about 40. Bulk unsorted PBMC profiling prevented conclusive comparison of naive and antigen-experienced compartments. The CMV infection status of donors was not known, potentially confounding age-related changes in expanded clonotypes.

As for this clonotype: Its antigen specificity is not known. Nothing much larger sits one base from this clone, and base qualities are not available.

Sequences DFQATT (CDR1) and SNEGSKA (CDR2) are obtained from the germline V gene (reference sequence). The CDR3 holds 16 amino acids from the cysteine to the phenylalanine. Just CDR3 DNA is preserved here, 48 bases in frame from base 1. Systemically healthy Caucasian individuals from Russia, some 36 in total and aged about 6 to 95 years, were included as donors. Each donor gave roughly 11 milliliters of peripheral blood, drawn into EDTA-treated Vacutainer tubes. PBMCs were isolated by Ficoll-Paque density-gradient centrifugation, with at least 6 million obtained per sample. Trizol reagent was used to extract total RNA from the PBMCs, yielding at least 5 micrograms per sample. The percentages of naive CD45RAhigh/CD27high T cells were determined by flow cytometry on a PBMC aliquot from every donor. Receptor libraries were prepared by 5' RACE. The sequencing machine was an Illumina HiSeq 2500. A second PCR of 7 to 11 cycles was run with a J-beta primer mix and a sample-barcoded 5' primer. A template-switch 5' adaptor carrying 12 random nucleotides introduced a unique molecular identifier onto each TCR beta cDNA molecule. At least 2.5 million CDR3-containing paired-end reads were obtained from each sample. The Mint cDNA synthesis kit, primed by a TRBC-specific oligonucleotide, was used to synthesize first-strand cDNA from all RNA. All cDNA was treated with uracil-DNA glycosylase and then went through a first 18-cycle PCR with the universal primers M1SS and BC2_uni_R. The authors' analysis ran thus. For normalization, 1 million high-quality reads, each with a distinct molecular identifier, were randomly selected from each sample. Instead of being binned into consensus sequences, reads with shared molecular identifiers were discarded. MiTCR, run with a Q25 quality threshold and the strictest error-elimination algorithm, handled CDR3 identification, clonotype clustering and error correction. Lower-bound total TCR beta diversity was estimated with a nonparametric unseen species model using Euler transformation. The public sequencing data were trimmed at Q25 with fastp and processed into clonotypes with MiXCR by TCRdb, which kept only in-frame beta chains. Identical CDR3 protein sequences are pooled into one entry, listed with their most common genes and DNA. The V and J calls and clone size are TCRdb's, not the authors'. The sample table shows 1.2 million to 1.5 million distinct CDR3 sequences, and 59% are seen once. The ten largest account for about 6.7% of the sample.

Recombination joined TRBV20-1 with TRBJ2-5, and 13 junction bases match TRBD2. TRBJ2-1 explains the end of the DNA better; the J call may be wrong. This sequence originates from a man aged 18 to 29 in good health. Sample: blood. The CDR3 is CSARVFKLAGGPGQFF. The bases read TGCAGTGCTAGAGTTTTCAAACTAGCGGGAGGGCCTGGTCAGTTCTTC.